This section outlines one T cell receptor (beta chain) sequence together with its context. Germline V CDR1 and CDR2: LGHNT, FRNRAP. Deletions cut 6 bases from V and 1 base from J, with 15 bases between. The CDR3 covers 15 residues. These data are taken from a study of blood T cell repertoires in COVID-19. Background on the study: Sites across the United States, Italy and Spain contributed samples from acute and convalescent COVID-19.

Participant-given clinical history determined each cohort assignment. This table comes from immunoSEQ multiplex PCR, and its TCRdb copy is limited to in-frame clones, with some not included. The sample holds fewer than 300,000 clones, roughly 85% seen once. The sample comprised PBMCs or T cells enriched from blood (not recorded which). The V gene is TRBV12-5, the J gene TRBJ2-5; possibly TRBD1 for D (6 bases). The receptor comes from a woman aged 50 to 65 who had recovered from COVID-19. The CDR3 DNA reads as TGTGCTAGTGGCGAAGGACAGATCGTCCAAGAGACCCAGTACTTC. Residues: CASGEGQIVQETQYF.